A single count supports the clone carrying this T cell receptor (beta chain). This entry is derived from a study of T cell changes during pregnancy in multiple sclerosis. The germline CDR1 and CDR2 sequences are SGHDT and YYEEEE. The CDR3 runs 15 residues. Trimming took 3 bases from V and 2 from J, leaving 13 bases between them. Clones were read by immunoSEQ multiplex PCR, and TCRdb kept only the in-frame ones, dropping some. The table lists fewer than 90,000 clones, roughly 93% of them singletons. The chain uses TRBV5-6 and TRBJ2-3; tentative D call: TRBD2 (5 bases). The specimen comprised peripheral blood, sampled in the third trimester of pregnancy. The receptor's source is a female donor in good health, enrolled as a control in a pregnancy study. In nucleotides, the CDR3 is TGTGCCAGCAGCTGGCGAGGACTTGACACAGATACGCAGTATTTT. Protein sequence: CASSWRGLDTDTQYF. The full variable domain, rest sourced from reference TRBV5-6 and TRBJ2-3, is DAGVTQSPTHLIKTRGQQVTLRCSPKSGHDTVSWYQQALGQGPQFIFQYYEEEERQRGNFPDRFSGHQFPNYSSELNVNALLLGDSALYLCASSWRGLDTDTQYFGPGTRLTVL.